One and the same sample provided the 3 T cell receptor beta chains below, sequenced in a study of blood T cell repertoires in COVID-19. TCRdb keeps only in-frame clones here, not all; method: immunoSEQ multiplex PCR. This table has some 73,000 clones, around 85% appearing once. Sequenced material: peripheral blood. The receptors originated from an elderly woman with active or convalescent COVID-19.

This chain links TRBV4-3 with TRBJ2-1; D perhaps matches TRBD2 (6 bases). The CDR3 extends over 13 amino acids. CDR1 and CDR2 (germline): LGHNA, YSLEER. Trimming stripped 0 bases from V and 10 bases from J, with 10 bases between. CDR3: CASSQDGGREQFF. CDR3 nucleotides: TGCGCCAGCAGCCAAGACGGGGGAAGGGAGCAGTTCTTC.

The genes are TRBV7-2 and TRBJ2-1; D gene uncertain. Trimming cost V 5 bases and J 4 bases, with 15 bases left between them. CDR1 SGHTA and CDR2 FQGNSA come from the germline V gene. This CDR3 has 15 residues. CDR3 loop: CASSHDSPHYNEQFF. CDR3 DNA: TGTGCCAGCAGCCATGACTCCCCCCATTACAATGAGCAGTTCTTC.

The rearrangement uses TRBV3-1 (or the pseudogene TRBV3-2) and TRBJ1-2; the D gene is possibly TRBD1 (5 bases). V was clipped by 1 base and J by 8 bases, with 14 bases between them. The CDR3 contains 14 residues. The germline gives CDR1 LGHDT, CDR2 YNNKEL (reference sequence). The chain's CDR3 is CASSQGQGLVGYTF. As DNA, the CDR3 is TGTGCCAGCAGCCAAGGGCAGGGTTTAGTCGGCTACACCTTC.